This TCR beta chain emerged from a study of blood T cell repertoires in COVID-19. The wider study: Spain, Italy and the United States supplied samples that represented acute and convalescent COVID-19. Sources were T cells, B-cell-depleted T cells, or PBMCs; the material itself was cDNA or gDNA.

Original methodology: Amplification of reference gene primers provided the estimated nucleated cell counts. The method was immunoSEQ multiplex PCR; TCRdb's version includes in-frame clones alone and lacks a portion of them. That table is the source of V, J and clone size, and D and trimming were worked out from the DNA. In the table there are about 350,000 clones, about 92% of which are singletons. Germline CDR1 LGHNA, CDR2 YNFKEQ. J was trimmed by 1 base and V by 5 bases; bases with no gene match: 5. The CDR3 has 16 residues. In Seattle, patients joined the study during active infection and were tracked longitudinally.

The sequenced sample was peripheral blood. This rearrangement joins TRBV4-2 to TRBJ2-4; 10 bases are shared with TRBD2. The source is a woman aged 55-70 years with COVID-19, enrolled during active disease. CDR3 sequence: CASSLTSGEAKNIQYF. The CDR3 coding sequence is TGTGCCAGCAGCTTAACTAGCGGGGAGGCCAAAAACATTCAGTACTTC.